This is a list of T cell receptor beta chains from one sample in a study of OX40 agonist ivuxolimab in advanced cancers. The assay was immunoSEQ multiplex PCR, and TCRdb's table has in-frame clones only and misses some. The table lists some 72,000 clones, around 90% of them singletons. The sample was CD4+ or CD8+ T cells sorted from blood, taken in a trial of the OX40 agonist ivuxolimab. Receptor source: an adult with an advanced solid tumor such as melanoma, head and neck, liver or kidney cancer. CDR3s include the opening cysteine and the closing phenylalanine or tryptophan. Size values are once, few and many counts, or a class for expanded clones, and some rows have none.

J gene: TRBJ2-7; V gene: TRBV11-2; clone size: NA; CDR3 length: 16; CDR3 protein: CASSLDPDVASYEQYF
J gene: TRBJ1-5; V gene: TRBV10-3; clone size: once; CDR3 length: 17; CDR3 protein: CAISEAGTGIGAKTQHF
J gene: TRBJ2-7; V gene: TRBV13; clone size: once; CDR3 length: 15; CDR3 protein: CASSLGAGSFYEQYF
J gene: TRBJ2-7; V gene: TRBV9; clone size: NA; CDR3 length: 14; CDR3 protein: CASTPGLATHEQYF
J gene: TRBJ2-7; V gene: TRBV5-6; clone size: NA; CDR3 length: 15; CDR3 protein: CASSLAGRGSYEQYF
J gene: TRBJ2-3; V gene: TRBV14; clone size: NA; CDR3 length: 15; CDR3 protein: CASSTGRAGPEGQYF
J gene: TRBJ2-7; V gene: TRBV28; clone size: NA; CDR3 length: 16; CDR3 protein: CASSALKRDTTYEQYF
J gene: TRBJ2-7; V gene: TRBV6-5; clone size: NA; CDR3 length: 15; CDR3 protein: CASSYSGQGADEQYF
J gene: TRBJ2-5; V gene: TRBV5-1; clone size: NA; CDR3 length: 15; CDR3 protein: CASSFWGGFQETQYF
J gene: TRBJ2-1; V gene: TRBV1; clone size: NA; CDR3 length: 20; CDR3 protein: CTSSQAGGEGASGPHNEQFF
J gene: TRBJ1-2; V gene: TRBV6-6; clone size: once; CDR3 length: 14; CDR3 protein: CASSYPSGEGGYTF
J gene: TRBJ2-7; V gene: TRBV7-2; clone size: NA; CDR3 length: 15; CDR3 protein: CASSLTGGGGYEQYF
J gene: TRBJ2-7; V gene: TRBV7-2; clone size: NA; CDR3 length: 12; CDR3 protein: CASSPVGEEQYF
J gene: TRBJ2-2; V gene: TRBV11-2; clone size: NA; CDR3 length: 14; CDR3 protein: CASSRPIGAGELFF
J gene: TRBJ1-3; V gene: TRBV29-1; clone size: NA; CDR3 length: 14; CDR3 protein: CSVVSYSSGNTIYF
J gene: TRBJ1-2; V gene: TRBV5-1; clone size: NA; CDR3 length: 15; CDR3 protein: CASSLETGGWIGYTF
J gene: TRBJ1-5; V gene: TRBV5-5; clone size: NA; CDR3 length: 16; CDR3 protein: CASSLEQGFSWQPQHF